These 24 T cell receptor beta chains came from one sample sequenced in a study of PD-L1 blockade in urothelial cancer. Assay: immunoSEQ multiplex PCR; the TCRdb copy retains only in-frame clones and omits some. This sample has about 70,000 clones, with less than 90% found just once. The sample consisted of PBMCs, taken around atezolizumab (anti-PD-L1) treatment. The receptors originated from a man in his 70s with urothelial cancer.

The chain employs TRBV28 and TRBJ2-5; 15 bases map to TRBD2. The CDR3 contains 16 residues. CDR1 is MDHEN, CDR2 SYDVKM, per germline. V shed 5 bases, J shed 2 bases, and the junction held 3 bases outside the gene matches. CDR3 amino acids: CASSGTSGRKQETQYF. In DNA form, the CDR3 reads TGTGCCAGCAGTGGGACTAGCGGGAGGAAACAAGAGACCCAGTACTTC.

The chain is built from TRBV9 and TRBJ2-3, with 12 bases aligning to TRBD2. The CDR3 spans 15 residues. With V trimmed by 3 bases and J by 4 bases, 3 bases remained unmatched. Per the germline V gene, CDR1 is SGDLS and CDR2 is YYNGEE. CDR3 region: CASSALAGGADTQYF. DNA of the CDR3: TGTGCCAGCAGCGCCCTAGCGGGAGGGGCAGATACGCAGTATTTT. Complete variable domain (other parts from reference TRBV9 and TRBJ2-3): DSGVTQTPKHLITATGQRVTLRCSPRSGDLSVYWYQQSLDQGLQFLIQYYNGEERAKGNILERFSAQQFPDLHSELNLSSLELGDSALYFCASSALAGGADTQYFGPGTRLTVL.

The rearrangement uses TRBV6-6 and TRBJ2-2, with TRBD1 identical over 7 bases. The germline V gene has CDR1 MNHNY and CDR2 SVGAGI (reference sequence). The CDR3 extends over 16 amino acids. Unmatched junction bases numbered 5, after V lost 2 bases and J lost 2 bases. Here the CDR3 DNA reads TGTGCCAGCAGTTACCGGGGACAGCTTAACACCGGGGAGCTGTTTTTT. Its translation is CASSYRGQLNTGELFF.

This chain links TRBV6-5 with TRBJ1-2, with D maybe TRBD1 (5 bases). The V and J ends lost 6 bases and 4 bases respectively, with 12 bases between them. Germline V gene lookup returns CDR1 MNHEY and CDR2 SVGAGI. CDR3 length: 13 amino acids. The CDR3 loop is CASRVGGTYGYTF. The CDR3 nucleotides are TGTGCCAGCAGGGTTGGGGGGACCTATGGCTACACCTTC.

J is TRBJ2-1 and V is TRBV7-7; no clear D gene. The CDR3 consists of 13 residues. Trimming left V 5 bases short and J 5 bases short, with 10 bases between. Germline V gives CDR1 SSHAT, CDR2 FNYEAQ (reference sequence). The DNA for the CDR3 is TGTGCCAGCAGCGGAGCTATGGACAATGAGCAGTTCTTC. Translation: CASSGAMDNEQFF.

This clone was found a few times. Other DNA sequences within the sample encode an identical CDR3. The genes are TRBV7-9 and TRBJ1-2; unclear D gene. Germline V lookup: CDR1 SEHNR, CDR2 FQNEAQ (reference sequence). Trimming cost V 1 base and J 5 bases, with 5 bases left between them. This CDR3 contains 12 residues. CDR3: CASSLDSYGYTF. CDR3 bases: TGTGCCAGCAGCTTAGACAGTTATGGCTACACCTTC.

Note on this clone: Distinct nucleotide sequences in the sample also encode this CDR3. The chain joins TRBV19 to TRBJ1-5; 11 positions match TRBD1. From germline, CDR1 is LNHDA and CDR2 SQIVND (reference sequence). The V segment lost 2 bases and the J segment 7 bases; nucleotides outside the gene matches: 7. The CDR3 spans 16 residues. The CDR3 sequence is CASSIPGQGARQPQHF. CDR3 sequence (DNA): TGTGCCAGTAGTATACCCGGACAGGGGGCACGACAGCCCCAGCATTTT.

The chain recombines TRBV25-1 with TRBJ1-3; 9 bases are shared with TRBD1. This CDR3 has 15 amino acids. Trimming removed 5 bases from V and 2 bases from J; junction bases left unmatched: 4. From germline, CDR1 is MGHDK and CDR2 SYGVNS. CDR3 amino acids: CASSSTGGAGNTIYF. Written as DNA, the CDR3 is TGTGCCAGCAGTTCGACAGGGGGTGCTGGAAACACCATATATTTT. The variable domain in full, completed from reference TRBV25-1 and TRBJ1-3, reads EADIYQTPRYLVIGTGKKITLECSQTMGHDKMYWYQQDPGMELHLIHYSYGVNSTEKGDLSSESTVSRIRTEHFPLTLESARPSHTSQYLCASSSTGGAGNTIYFGEGSWLTVV.

CDR3 coding DNA: TGTGCCAGCAGGGGTGGACTAGCGGGGACGCGACACGAGCAGTACTTC. Translating it yields CASRGGLAGTRHEQYF. The chain links TRBV2 to TRBJ2-7; 12 bases are a match to TRBD2. V gave up 6 bases and J gave up 5 bases; unmatched junction bases: 11. Germline lookup yields CDR1 SNHLY and CDR2 FYNNEI. This CDR3 is built from 16 residues.

V and J are TRBV6-5 and TRBJ1-1, with no clear D. V dropped 4 bases and J dropped 3 bases, with 18 bases sitting between them. The CDR3 is made up of 16 amino acids. CDR1 and CDR2 (germline): MNHEY, SVGAGI. CDR3 DNA sequence: TGTGCCAGCAGTTCCATGGACGGGGATCGGGACACTGAAGCTTTCTTT. Residues: CASSSMDGDRDTEAFF.

The genes are TRBV5-1 and TRBJ1-2; weak D call: TRBD1 (5 bases). The CDR3 extends over 13 amino acids. V gave up 10 bases and J gave up 0 bases, with 13 bases separating them. Germline values: CDR1 SGHRS, CDR2 YFSETQ. The CDR3 DNA reads as TGCGCCTTCAGCAGGGATCCTAACTATGGCTACACCTTC. This sequence encodes CAFSRDPNYGYTF.

The gene calls are TRBV28 and TRBJ1-5, with 8 bases that match TRBD1. The CDR3 consists of 15 residues. V was clipped by 5 bases and J by 3 bases; unmatched bases: 6. The germline V gene has CDR1 MDHEN and CDR2 SYDVKM. This chain's CDR3 is CASSPGTGNNQPQHF. CDR3 DNA: TGTGCCAGCAGTCCCGGGACAGGTAACAATCAGCCCCAGCATTTT.

The chain couples TRBV29-1 to TRBJ2-5, with 7 bases matching TRBD1. The CDR3 is 10 amino acids. Germline-derived CDR1 and CDR2 are SQVTM and ANQGSEA. The junction had 9 bases not matched to a gene; V was cut back by 7 bases and J by 13 bases. The CDR3 sequence: CSAVQGVPYF. The CDR3, as DNA: TGCAGCGCAGTCCAGGGGGTTCCGTACTTC.

The chain has TRBV29-1 and TRBJ1-2; TRBD1 aligns across 10 bases. Germline lookup yields CDR1 SQVTM and CDR2 ANQGSEA. There are 15 residues in the CDR3. The trim removed 6 bases at V and 4 bases at J, leaving 11 bases unmatched. The CDR3 nucleotides read TGCAGCGTAAGACAGGGGGCCTTCGCATCCTATGGCTACACCTTC. Protein: CSVRQGAFASYGYTF.

This clone was recorded once. This same CDR3 is encoded by further DNA sequences in the sample. The rearrangement joins TRBV28 to TRBJ2-4; no clear D gene. Looked up from germline, CDR1 is MDHEN and CDR2 is SYDVKM. This CDR3 comprises 15 residues. V shed 6 bases and J shed 0 bases, with 12 bases lying between them. CDR3 sequence (DNA): TGTGCCAGCAGATCATCAGGCTTAGCCAAAAACATTCAGTACTTC. Translation gives CASRSSGLAKNIQYF.

The V call is TRBV7-6, the J call TRBJ1-3, with 9 bases fitting TRBD1. CDR1 is SGHVS and CDR2 is FNYEAQ in the germline V gene. The CDR3 has 19 amino acids. With 4 bases clipped from V and 0 bases from J, the junction kept 13 bases outside the gene matches. For the CDR3, the DNA is TGTGCCAGCAGCTCGGGACAGGGTCCTCCCTTTTTCTCTGGAAACACCATATATTTT. Translated, it gives CASSSGQGPPFFSGNTIYF.

CDR3 sequence: CASSPSQGAGFGTQYF. CDR3 nucleotides: TGCGCCAGCAGCCCATCCCAGGGGGCGGGATTCGGGACCCAGTACTTC. This chain links TRBV5-1 with TRBJ2-5, with 8 bases lining up with TRBD1. The length of the CDR3 is 16 residues. CDR1 and CDR2 (germline): SGHRS, YFSETQ. J was trimmed by 7 bases and V by 4 bases; bases with no gene match: 15.

The CDR3 spells CASSLEEAANTGELFF. CDR3 nucleotides: TGTGCCAGCAGCTTGGAAGAGGCAGCGAACACCGGGGAGCTGTTTTTT. The rearrangement uses TRBV5-8 and TRBJ2-2; D call uncertain. Germline V gene sequence: CDR1 SGHTS, CDR2 YDEGEE. V shed 0 bases and J shed 0 bases, with 9 bases lying between them. The CDR3 sequence is 16 residues long.

This clone showed up many times. The chain recombines TRBV11-2 with TRBJ2-2, with no clear D. V was shortened by 5 bases and J by 0 bases, with 13 bases between the two germline ends. The CDR3 is 16 residues long. Germline V gives CDR1 SGHAT, CDR2 FQNNGV. The CDR3 DNA sequence: TGTGCCAGCAGCCCACTCAAGCAGGCGAACACCGGGGAGCTGTTTTTT. Translating it yields CASSPLKQANTGELFF.

This clone occurred once. The chain has TRBV19 and TRBJ1-5; TRBD1 matches 11 bases. CDR3 length: 17 residues. J was trimmed by 1 base and V by 5 bases; bases with no gene match: 7. Germline V gene lookup returns CDR1 LNHDA and CDR2 SQIVND (reference sequence). The CDR3 DNA follows: TGTGCCAGTAGTTCCAGGACAGGGGGCGTGAGCAATCAGCCCCAGCATTTT. Its protein is CASSSRTGGVSNQPQHF.

This chain joins TRBV10-3 and TRBJ2-5, with D possibly TRBD1 on 6 matching bases. Trimming left V 3 bases short and J 1 base short, with 9 bases between. Germline CDR1 reads ENHRY; CDR2 reads SYGVKD. The CDR3 contains 14 residues. The CDR3 sequence: CAISEDRTQETQYF. The CDR3 nucleotides read TGTGCCATCAGTGAAGACAGGACCCAAGAGACCCAGTACTTC.

CDR3 sequence: CASTGDSGLPQYF. CDR3 sequence (DNA): TGTGCCAGCACCGGGGACAGTGGTCTTCCCCAGTACTTC. The rearrangement uses TRBV6-1 and TRBJ2-5, with TRBD1 identical over 7 bases. Germline assignment: CDR1 MNHNS and CDR2 SASEGT. V was clipped by 7 bases and J by 9 bases; unmatched bases: 11. The CDR3 totals 13 residues.

The V gene is TRBV25-1, the J gene TRBJ2-4; 7 bases are shared with TRBD1. This CDR3 has 14 residues. Germline assignment: CDR1 MGHDK and CDR2 SYGVNS. V trimming: 2 bases; J trimming: 6 bases; junction bases outside the gene matches: 4. The DNA of the CDR3 is TGTGCCAGCAGTGAAGTCAGGGGGACAAACATTCAGTACTTC. The encoded protein is CASSEVRGTNIQYF.

This clone was detected only a few times. The gene calls are TRBV6-1 and TRBJ2-7; TRBD1 matches at 7 bases. This CDR3 is built from 14 residues. V gave up 8 bases and J gave up 5 bases; unmatched junction bases: 12. Germline-derived CDR1 and CDR2 are MNHNS and SASEGT. The DNA of the CDR3 is TGTGCCAGCCTAGGGGGCGGAGGACGCCACGAGCAGTACTTC. Its protein product is CASLGGGGRHEQYF.